Reported below is one T cell receptor beta chain. Antigen unknown. These data originate in a study of cytomegalovirus exposure and HLA in healthy donors. On the study more broadly: The roughly 120 validation repertoires, a later analysis reported, used the same platform as the 666 first-cohort repertoires.

Overall study results and limits: In vitro confirmation showed a few CMV-associated chains to be CMV antigen specific. The tendency of first-cohort TCR clusters to co-occur in the 110 or so validation repertoires emerged from a later analysis.

Unmatched junction bases numbered 11, after V lost 7 bases and J lost 6 bases. CDR3 length: 15 residues. Germline CDR1 reads MNHNY; CDR2 reads SVGAGI (reference sequence). The method was immunoSEQ multiplex PCR; TCRdb's version includes in-frame clones alone and lacks a portion of them. The data contain more than 95,000 clones, 75% to 90% of them singletons. Sequenced: PBMCs. The receptor was derived from a man aged 18 to 30 in good health and CMV-seropositive. The V and J genes are TRBV6-6 and TRBJ1-1; 10 nucleotides line up with TRBD1. CDR3 nucleotide sequence: TGTGCCAGCACCGAATGGGGACAGGGGACCTCTGAAGCTTTCTTT. As protein: CASTEWGQGTSEAFF.